This T cell receptor (beta chain) was profiled in a study of blood T cells in healthy people across ages. General study points: In the absence of known donor CMV status, changes in expanded clonotypes were possibly confounded.

Primed by a sample-barcoded 5' primer and a J-beta primer mix, a second PCR proceeded for roughly 6 to 12 cycles. TCRdb independently ran MiXCR on the 5' RACE reads; one entry per CDR3 protein. The sample yields 800,000 to 950,000 distinct CDR3 sequences, around 34% seen once. The donors, all healthy, were Caucasians living in Russia, aged about 6 to 100. A few counts support this clonotype. The antigen is undetermined. Sample: blood. The sequence derives from a man younger than 35 in good health.

CDR3 sequence reads: CASSLRKGSGTDTQYF. In DNA, the CDR3 is TGTGCCAGCAGCTTACGTAAGGGAAGTGGCACAGATACGCAGTATTTT. V and J are TRBV7-2 and TRBJ2-3; D call uncertain. V lost 2 bases and J lost 1, with 13 bases in between. Germline CDR1 SGHTA, CDR2 FQGNSA. This CDR3 spans 16 amino acids.